This T cell receptor (beta chain) stems from a study of T cells in Graves' hyperthyroidism and ophthalmopathy. The CDR3 consists of 15 residues. With 3 bases removed from V and 3 bases from J, the gap between germline ends came to 15 bases. The V gene's germline CDR1 is MNHNS and CDR2 SASEGT. This clonotype was detected many times. Amplification of TCR beta CDR3 regions used RNA as the template. A set of HTBI primers served as the primers for a first-round RT-PCR of the TCR CDR3. TCRdb re-analysed the multiplex PCR reads in MiXCR, keeping a single row per CDR3 protein. The top ten clones hold approximately 23% of a sample with around 300,000 distinct CDR3 sequences, 11% to 15% of them seen once.

This chain uses TRBV6-1 with TRBJ2-7; D remains unclear. The specimen sequenced was blood. The clonotype was recovered from a woman between 25 and 40 years old with Graves' hyperthyroidism. CDR3 loop: CASSERSRTIYEQYF. The DNA for the CDR3 is TGTGCCAGCAGTGAGAGGTCTCGTACTATCTACGAGCAGTACTTC.